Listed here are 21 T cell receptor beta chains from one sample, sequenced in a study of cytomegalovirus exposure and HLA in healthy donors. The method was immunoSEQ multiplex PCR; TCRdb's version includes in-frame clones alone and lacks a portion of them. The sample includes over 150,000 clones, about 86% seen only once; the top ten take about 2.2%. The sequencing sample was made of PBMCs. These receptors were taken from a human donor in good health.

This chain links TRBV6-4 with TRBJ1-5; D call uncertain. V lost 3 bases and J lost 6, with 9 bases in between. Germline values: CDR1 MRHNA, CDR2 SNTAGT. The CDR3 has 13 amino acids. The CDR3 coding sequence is TGTGCCAGCAGTGAGGATGAGGCTCAGCCCCAGCATTTT. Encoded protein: CASSEDEAQPQHF.

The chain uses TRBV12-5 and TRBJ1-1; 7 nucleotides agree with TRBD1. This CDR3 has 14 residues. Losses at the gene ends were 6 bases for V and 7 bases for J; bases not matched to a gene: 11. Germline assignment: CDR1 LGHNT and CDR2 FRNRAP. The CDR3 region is CASGLDTGAGEAFF. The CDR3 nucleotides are TGTGCTAGTGGCCTCGATACAGGGGCAGGTGAAGCTTTCTTT.

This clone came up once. For the CDR3, the DNA is TGTGCCAGCTCACCGGGAGACAGGGGGCAGAACAATCAGCCCCAGCATTTT. Protein: CASSPGDRGQNNQPQHF. The chain combines TRBV18 with TRBJ1-5; 10 nucleotides align to TRBD1. The CDR3 contains 17 residues. V lost 3 bases to trimming and J lost 3 bases; unmatched junction nucleotides: 8. CDR1 and CDR2 (germline): KGHSH, LQKENI.

The CDR3 reads CASSIAGGQGNEQFF. DNA of the CDR3: TGTGCCAGCAGTATAGCGGGGGGGCAGGGCAATGAGCAGTTCTTC. The chain couples TRBV7-9 to TRBJ2-1; 11 bases match TRBD2. V shed 6 bases, J shed 6 bases, and the junction held 7 bases outside the gene matches. CDR1 SEHNR and CDR2 FQNEAQ come from the germline V gene (reference sequence). The CDR3 has 15 residues.

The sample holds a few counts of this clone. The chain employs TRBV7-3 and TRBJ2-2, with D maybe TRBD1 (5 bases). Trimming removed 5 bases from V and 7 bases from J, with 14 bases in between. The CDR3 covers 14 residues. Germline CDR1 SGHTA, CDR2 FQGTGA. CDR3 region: CASSLLRAGGELFF. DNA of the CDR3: TGTGCCAGCAGCCTACTCAGGGCAGGCGGGGAGCTGTTTTTT. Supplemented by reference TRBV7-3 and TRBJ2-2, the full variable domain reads GAGVSQTPSNKVTEKGKYVELRCDPISGHTALYWYRQSLGQGPEFLIYFQGTGAADDSGLPNDRFFAVRPEGSVSTLKIQRTERGDSAVYLCASSLLRAGGELFFGEGSRLTVL.

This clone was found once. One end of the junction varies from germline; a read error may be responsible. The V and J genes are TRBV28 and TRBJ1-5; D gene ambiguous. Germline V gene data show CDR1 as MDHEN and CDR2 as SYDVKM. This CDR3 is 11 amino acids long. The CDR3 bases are TGTGCCAGCAGTTTTTGGAGCTCCCACCATTTT. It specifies CASSFWSSHHF.

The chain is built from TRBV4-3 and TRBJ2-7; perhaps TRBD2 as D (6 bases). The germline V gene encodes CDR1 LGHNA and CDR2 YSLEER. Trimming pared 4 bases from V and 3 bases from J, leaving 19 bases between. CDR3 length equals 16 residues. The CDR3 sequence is CASSPGLEGLGYEQYF. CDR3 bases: TGCGCCAGCAGCCCCGGCCTGGAGGGACTTGGCTACGAGCAGTACTTC.

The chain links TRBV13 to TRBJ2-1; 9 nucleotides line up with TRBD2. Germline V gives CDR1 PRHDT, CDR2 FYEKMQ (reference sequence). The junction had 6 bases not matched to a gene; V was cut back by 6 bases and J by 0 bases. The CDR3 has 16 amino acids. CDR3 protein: CASRPSGTSSYNEQFF. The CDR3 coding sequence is TGTGCCAGCAGACCTAGCGGGACGAGCTCCTACAATGAGCAGTTCTTC. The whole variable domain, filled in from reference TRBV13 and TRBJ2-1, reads AAGVIQSPRHLIKEKRETATLKCYPIPRHDTVYWYQQGPGQDPQFLISFYEKMQSDKGSIPDRFSAQQFSDYHSELNMSSLELGDSALYFCASRPSGTSSYNEQFFGPGTRLTVL.

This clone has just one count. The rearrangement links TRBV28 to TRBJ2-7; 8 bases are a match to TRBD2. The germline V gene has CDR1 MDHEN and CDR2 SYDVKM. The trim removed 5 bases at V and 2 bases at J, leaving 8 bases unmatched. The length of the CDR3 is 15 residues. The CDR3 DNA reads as TGTGCCAGCAGTCCCCAGCGGGAGTTAACCTACGAGCAGTACTTC. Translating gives CASSPQRELTYEQYF.

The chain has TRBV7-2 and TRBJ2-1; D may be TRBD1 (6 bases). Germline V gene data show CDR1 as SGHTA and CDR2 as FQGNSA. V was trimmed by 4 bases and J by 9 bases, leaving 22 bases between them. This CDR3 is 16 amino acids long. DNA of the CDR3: TGTGCCAGCAGCTCGAGACGGGACATGGTAACTGGTGAGCAGTTCTTC. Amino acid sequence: CASSSRRDMVTGEQFF.

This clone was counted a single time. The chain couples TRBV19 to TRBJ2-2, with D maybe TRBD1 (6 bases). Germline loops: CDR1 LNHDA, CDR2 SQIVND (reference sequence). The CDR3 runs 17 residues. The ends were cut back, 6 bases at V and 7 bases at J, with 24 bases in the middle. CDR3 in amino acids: CASRRSGTIPQGGELFF. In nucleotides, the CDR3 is TGTGCCAGTAGACGCTCCGGGACAATTCCCCAGGGCGGGGAGCTGTTTTTT.

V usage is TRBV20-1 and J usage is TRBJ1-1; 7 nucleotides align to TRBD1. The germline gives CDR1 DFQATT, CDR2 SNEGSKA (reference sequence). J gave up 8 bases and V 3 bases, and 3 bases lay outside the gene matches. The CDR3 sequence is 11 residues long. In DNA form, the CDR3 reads TGCAGTGCTAGGGGGGGACAGGAAGCTTTCTTT. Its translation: CSARGGQEAFF.

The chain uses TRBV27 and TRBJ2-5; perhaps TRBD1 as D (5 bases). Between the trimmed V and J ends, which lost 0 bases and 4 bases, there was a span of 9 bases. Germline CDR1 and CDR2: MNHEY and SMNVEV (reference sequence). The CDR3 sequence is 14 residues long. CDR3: CASSLSRQGETQYF. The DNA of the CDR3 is TGTGCCAGCAGTTTATCCCGGCAGGGAGAGACCCAGTACTTC.

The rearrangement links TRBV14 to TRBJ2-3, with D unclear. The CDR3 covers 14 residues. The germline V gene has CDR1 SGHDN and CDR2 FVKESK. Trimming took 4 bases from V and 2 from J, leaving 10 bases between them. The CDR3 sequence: CASSPQYNTDTQYF. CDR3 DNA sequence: TGTGCCAGCAGCCCACAATACAACACAGATACGCAGTATTTT. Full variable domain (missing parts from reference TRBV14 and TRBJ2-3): EAGVTQFPSHSVIEKGQTVTLRCDPISGHDNLYWYRRVMGKEIKFLLHFVKESKQDESGMPNNRFLAERTGGTYSTLKVQPAELEDSGVYFCASSPQYNTDTQYFGPGTRLTVL.

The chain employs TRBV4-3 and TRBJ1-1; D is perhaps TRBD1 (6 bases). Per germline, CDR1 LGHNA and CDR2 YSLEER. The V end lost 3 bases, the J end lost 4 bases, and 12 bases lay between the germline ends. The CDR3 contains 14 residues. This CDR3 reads CASSQEQGSTEAFF. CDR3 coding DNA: TGCGCCAGCAGCCAGGAACAGGGATCCACTGAAGCTTTCTTT.

The CDR3 spells CASSHLDTYGYTF. Here the CDR3 DNA reads TGTGCCAGCAGTCATCTGGACACCTATGGCTACACCTTC. The chain carries TRBV28 and TRBJ1-2; D possibly corresponds to TRBD1 (5 bases). The CDR3 runs to 13 residues. The V gene's germline CDR1 is MDHEN and CDR2 SYDVKM. V was shortened by 5 bases and J by 4 bases, with 11 bases between the two germline ends.

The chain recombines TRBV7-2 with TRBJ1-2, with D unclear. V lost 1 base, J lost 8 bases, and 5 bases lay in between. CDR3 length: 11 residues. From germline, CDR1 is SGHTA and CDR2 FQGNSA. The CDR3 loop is CASSLVEGYTF. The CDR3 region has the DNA TGTGCCAGCAGCTTAGTGGAGGGCTACACCTTC.

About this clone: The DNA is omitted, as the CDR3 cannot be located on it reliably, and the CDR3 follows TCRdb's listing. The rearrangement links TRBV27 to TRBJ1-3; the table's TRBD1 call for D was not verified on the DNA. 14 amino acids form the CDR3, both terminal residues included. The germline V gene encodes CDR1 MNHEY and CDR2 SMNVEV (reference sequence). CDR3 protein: CASSSSGQTNTIYF.

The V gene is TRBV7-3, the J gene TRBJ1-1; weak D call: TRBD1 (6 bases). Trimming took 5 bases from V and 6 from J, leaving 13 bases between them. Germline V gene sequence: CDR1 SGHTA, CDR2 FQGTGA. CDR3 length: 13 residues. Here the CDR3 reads CASSTPGAAEAFF. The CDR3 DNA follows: TGTGCCAGCAGCACCCCAGGGGCAGCTGAAGCTTTCTTT.

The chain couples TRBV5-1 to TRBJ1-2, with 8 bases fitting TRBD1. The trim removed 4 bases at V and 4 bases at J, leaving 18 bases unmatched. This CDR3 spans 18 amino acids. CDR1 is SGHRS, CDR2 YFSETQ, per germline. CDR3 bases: TGCGCCAGCAGCCTATCCCGGGACAGGTCGGCCAACGGCTATGGCTACACCTTC. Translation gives CASSLSRDRSANGYGYTF.

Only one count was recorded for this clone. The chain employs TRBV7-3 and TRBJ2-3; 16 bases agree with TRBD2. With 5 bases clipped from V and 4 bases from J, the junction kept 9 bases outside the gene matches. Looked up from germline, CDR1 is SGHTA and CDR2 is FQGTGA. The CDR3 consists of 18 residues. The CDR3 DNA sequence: TGTGCCAGCAGCCCCCAGGGACTAGCGGGAGGGCTTCCAGATACGCAGTATTTT. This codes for CASSPQGLAGGLPDTQYF.